Each of the 23 T cell receptor beta chains below was sequenced from the same sample in a study of control samples from healthy donors and cancer patients. Here immunoSEQ multiplex PCR was the method, and the copy in TCRdb shows in-frame clones only, minus some. The sample gives under 55,000 clones, over 70% of which show up once; over 9% is in the top ten. Sample: blood. The receptors stem from a man in his 70s in good health.

Only a few counts were recorded for this clone. The genes are TRBV2 and TRBJ1-2; D perhaps matches TRBD1 (5 bases). The CDR3 consists of 14 residues. The V end lost 3 bases, the J end lost 4 bases, and 12 bases lay between the germline ends. Germline lookup yields CDR1 SNHLY and CDR2 FYNNEI. This CDR3 reads CASSDLTGIYGYTF. The CDR3 nucleotides read TGTGCCAGCAGTGATTTAACAGGCATCTATGGCTACACCTTC.

This clone has only a few counts. The J gene is TRBJ2-1, the V gene TRBV5-6, with 10 nucleotides matching TRBD2. The CDR3 has 16 amino acids. J was trimmed by 4 bases and V by 0 bases; bases with no gene match: 4. Germline V gene sequence: CDR1 SGHDT, CDR2 YYEEEE. The CDR3 region has the DNA TGTGCCAGCAGCTTGGGTATAGCGGGAGGTTACAATGAGCAGTTCTTC. It is translated as CASSLGIAGGYNEQFF.

V and J are TRBV10-1 and TRBJ1-1, with D unresolved. Germline-derived CDR1 and CDR2 are WNHNN and SYGVQD (reference sequence). The CDR3 loop spans 14 amino acids. The germline V and J ends were trimmed by 3 bases and 11 bases, with 19 bases remaining between them. CDR3 sequence (DNA): TGCGCCAGCAGTGATGTCGAACCCTTGGGGTCTGCTTTCTTT. It translates to CASSDVEPLGSAFF.

The chain links TRBV24-1 to TRBJ2-3; 10 bases map to TRBD2. The germline CDR1 and CDR2 sequences are KGHDR and SFDVKD. The CDR3 runs 18 residues. Germline trimming cut 7 bases from V and 2 bases from J; bases unmatched to any gene: 14. CDR3 in DNA: TGTGCCACCAGCGATGATAGGGAGGGACTAGCGAACACAGATACGCAGTATTTT. It yields the protein CATSDDREGLANTDTQYF.

Comment on this clone: Other DNA sequences of this sample code for an identical CDR3. The chain joins TRBV10-1 to TRBJ2-7, with 9 nucleotides matching TRBD2. Germline-derived CDR1 and CDR2 are WNHNN and SYGVQD (reference sequence). Trimming took 6 bases from V and 4 from J; bases not matched to a gene: 10. This CDR3 region has 15 residues. The CDR3 protein is CASRTPSGVVYEQYF. In nucleotides, the CDR3 is TGCGCCAGCAGAACTCCTAGCGGGGTAGTGTACGAGCAGTACTTC.

The V and J genes are TRBV15 and TRBJ2-5; D might be TRBD2 (7 bases). In germline, CDR1 is LNHNV, CDR2 YYDKDF (reference sequence). With 5 bases removed from V and 4 bases from J, the gap between germline ends came to 20 bases. The CDR3 runs to 16 residues. The CDR3 DNA sequence: TGTGCCACCAGCCCGGGGAGGGGGGGCCGTTTAGAGACCCAGTACTTC. Translation: CATSPGRGGRLETQYF.

The chain joins TRBV11-2 to TRBJ2-7; tentatively, D is TRBD1 (5 bases). The V end was cut by 3 bases, the J end by 2 bases, with 8 bases between. Germline CDR1 SGHAT, CDR2 FQNNGV. The length of the CDR3 is 13 residues. The CDR3 DNA follows: TGTGCCAGCAGCTTCGGACAAGCCTACGAGCAGTACTTC. This translates into CASSFGQAYEQYF.

The V gene is TRBV7-8, the J gene TRBJ1-1, with D tentatively TRBD1 (5 bases). Germline assignment: CDR1 SGHVS and CDR2 FQNEAQ. V lost 1 base and J lost 1, with 10 bases in between. The CDR3 is made up of 15 amino acids. The CDR3 region has the DNA TGTGCCAGCAGCTTAGGGGCAGGGCGGAACACTGAAGCTTTCTTT. The encoded protein is CASSLGAGRNTEAFF. The whole variable domain, filled in from reference TRBV7-8 and TRBJ1-1, reads GAGVSQSPRYKVAKRGQDVALRCDPISGHVSLFWYQQALGQGPEFLTYFQNEAQLDKSGLPSDRFFAERPEGSVSTLKIQRTQQEDSAVYLCASSLGAGRNTEAFFGQGTRLTVV.

The chain carries TRBV18 and TRBJ2-1; 7 nucleotides line up with TRBD2. The germline gives CDR1 KGHSH, CDR2 LQKENI. The trim removed 5 bases at V and 0 bases at J, leaving 4 bases unmatched. The CDR3 extends over 15 amino acids. DNA of the CDR3: TGTGCCAGCTCAGCTAGCGGTAGCTCCTACAATGAGCAGTTCTTC. This translates into CASSASGSSYNEQFF.

This clone was seen only a few times. The chain carries TRBV5-6 and TRBJ1-5; 8 bases agree with TRBD1. CDR1 SGHDT and CDR2 YYEEEE come from the germline V gene. This CDR3 is 14 amino acids long. Trimming cost V 0 bases and J 5 bases; bases outside gene matches: 1. The DNA for the CDR3 is TGTGCCAGCAGCTTGGCAGGGGGCGATCAGCCCCAGCATTTT. The encoded protein is CASSLAGGDQPQHF.

V gene TRBV5-5 combines with J gene TRBJ1-6, with 7 bases identical to TRBD1. The ends lost 4 bases at V and 4 bases at J; junction bases unmatched: 20. Per the germline V gene, CDR1 is SGHKS and CDR2 is YYEKEE (reference sequence). The CDR3 totals 20 residues. In DNA, the CDR3 is TGTGCCAGCAGCCTAAGTGGTCAGGGGGGTTCTACTTCTTATAATTCACCCCTCCACTTT. Its translation: CASSLSGQGGSTSYNSPLHF. The full variable domain, with the rest looked up from reference TRBV5-5 and TRBJ1-6, is DAGVTQSPTHLIKTRGQQVTLRCSPISGHKSVSWYQQVLGQGPQFIFQYYEKEERGRGNFPDRFSARQFPNYSSELNVNALLLGDSALYLCASSLSGQGGSTSYNSPLHFGNGTRLTVT.

This chain joins TRBV6-4 and TRBJ1-2; 9 bases are a match to TRBD1. This CDR3 spans 15 amino acids. J lost 8 bases, V lost 6 bases, and 13 bases had no gene match. Germline-derived CDR1 and CDR2 are MRHNA and SNTAGT. The CDR3 here is CASRPTAGTGYGYTF. The CDR3 DNA is TGTGCCAGCAGGCCAACCGCCGGGACAGGGTACGGCTACACCTTC.

Worth noting for this clone: Germline and junction disagree at one end, which may indicate a read error. The chain links TRBV11-3 to TRBJ2-5, with D possibly matching TRBD1 (5 bases). CDR3 size: 13 residues. CDR1 SGHNT and CDR2 YENEEA come from the germline V gene. Here the CDR3 reads CASSPDRQEIQYF. The CDR3 region has the DNA TGTGCCAGCAGCCCAGACAGACAAGAGATCCAGTACTTC.

In its sample, this clone is medium-sized. This rearrangement joins TRBV28 to TRBJ1-2; D is unresolved. Looked up from germline, CDR1 is MDHEN and CDR2 is SYDVKM. V lost 6 bases, J lost 5 bases, and 16 bases lay in between. The CDR3 is made up of 14 amino acids. The CDR3 DNA reads as TGTGCCAGCAGGCCCAGTGTGCCCGGGTATGGCTACACCTTC. Protein sequence: CASRPSVPGYGYTF.

The V gene is TRBV14, the J gene TRBJ2-7; D not certain. CDR1 is SGHDN, CDR2 FVKESK, per germline. The V end was cut by 3 bases, the J end by 3 bases, with 3 bases between. The CDR3 is made up of 11 amino acids. CDR3 protein: CASSQFYEQYF. Here the CDR3 DNA reads TGTGCCAGCAGCCAGTTCTACGAGCAGTACTTC.

V is TRBV19 and J is TRBJ1-4; a possible D gene is TRBD1 (6 bases). Germline loops: CDR1 LNHDA, CDR2 SQIVND (reference sequence). The CDR3 is made up of 14 amino acids. Between the trimmed V and J ends, which lost 7 bases and 10 bases, there was a span of 19 bases. As DNA, the CDR3 is TGTGCCAGTACCCGGGACCCAGGAGGGGGAAAACTGTTTTTT. Its translation is CASTRDPGGGKLFF. Based on the CDR3 plus reference TRBV19 and TRBJ1-4, the full variable domain is DGGITQSPKYLFRKEGQNVTLSCEQNLNHDAMYWYRQDPGQGLRLIYYSQIVNDFQKGDIAEGYSVSREKKESFPLTVTSAQKNPTAFYLCASTRDPGGGKLFFGSGTQLSVL.

Here the CDR3 reads CASSKNGDRISDTQYF. CDR3 nucleotides: TGTGCCAGCAGCAAAAACGGCGACAGGATATCAGATACGCAGTATTTT. The J gene is TRBJ2-3, the V gene TRBV5-8; TRBD1 might be the D (6 bases). Trimming removed 4 bases from V and 4 bases from J, with 19 bases in between. Germline CDR1 is SGHTS and CDR2 is YDEGEE. This CDR3 region has 16 residues.

This rearrangement joins TRBV5-5 to TRBJ1-1; a possible D gene is TRBD1 (5 bases). In germline, CDR1 is SGHKS, CDR2 YYEKEE (reference sequence). Trimming took 1 base from V and 0 from J, leaving 10 bases between them. This CDR3 is 15 amino acids long. In DNA form, the CDR3 reads TGTGCCAGCAGCTTGTATGGGGGAGTGAACACTGAAGCTTTCTTT. Amino acids: CASSLYGGVNTEAFF.

V gene TRBV29-1 combines with J gene TRBJ1-2, with D maybe TRBD1 (5 bases). Germline values: CDR1 SQVTM, CDR2 ANQGSEA. CDR3 size: 11 residues. The V end was cut by 6 bases, the J end by 2 bases, with 7 bases between. This chain's CDR3 is CSVTENYGYTF. Written as DNA, the CDR3 is TGCAGCGTGACAGAGAACTATGGCTACACCTTC.

J is TRBJ1-5 and V is TRBV10-3; D unresolved. The CDR3 contains 13 residues. Between the trimmed V and J ends, which lost 6 bases and 0 bases, there was a span of 6 bases. Germline CDR1 and CDR2: ENHRY and SYGVKD. The CDR3 coding sequence is TGTGCCATCAGGGAAAATAGCAATCAGCCCCAGCATTTT. Translated, it gives CAIRENSNQPQHF.

In DNA, the CDR3 is TGTGCCAGCAGCAAACAGGGGGCCACTTCCTACGAGCAGTACTTC. The encoded protein is CASSKQGATSYEQYF. J is TRBJ2-7 and V is TRBV11-2; TRBD1 matches 9 bases. CDR1 is SGHAT, CDR2 FQNNGV, per germline. The CDR3 spans 15 residues. V dropped 5 bases and J dropped 1; count of bases not matched to a gene: 6.

This clone was counted once. The chain has TRBV19 and TRBJ2-7; D unclear. CDR3 length equals 15 residues. V was trimmed by 5 bases and J by 2 bases, leaving 16 bases between them. CDR1 and CDR2 (germline): LNHDA, SQIVND (reference sequence). The DNA for the CDR3 is TGTGCCAGTAGTCTTTCGGGCCTCCTCCCCTACGAGCAGTACTTC. Protein: CASSLSGLLPYEQYF.

V gene TRBV11-2 combines with J gene TRBJ1-4; TRBD1 matches 7 bases. Trimming removed 1 base from V and 3 bases from J; junction bases left unmatched: 5. Germline V gene lookup returns CDR1 SGHAT and CDR2 FQNNGV. The CDR3 is made up of 16 amino acids. DNA for the CDR3: TGTGCCAGCAGCTTAGGACAGGGAGGACCTAATGAAAAACTGTTTTTT. Its translation: CASSLGQGGPNEKLFF.